This TCR beta chain derives from a study of technical replicates of blood from several donors. Only in-frame clones appear in the TCRdb table, and some are missing; sequencing was by immunoSEQ multiplex PCR. The repertoire holds roughly 100,000 clones, around 95% seen once, with 0.22% in the top ten. The source material was T cells isolated from PBMCs. This clonotype originated in a human donor in good health.

The DNA for the CDR3 is TGCGCCAGCAGTTCTACTAGCGGGAACTACAATGAGCAGTTCTTC. Encoded protein: CASSSTSGNYNEQFF. The chain uses TRBV10-1 and TRBJ2-1, with 10 bases identical to TRBD2. CDR1 is WNHNN, CDR2 SYGVQD, per germline (reference sequence). The CDR3 consists of 15 residues. The trim removed 5 bases at V and 3 bases at J, leaving 4 bases unmatched.